The T cell receptor (beta chain) under discussion was sequenced for a study of T cell repertoires in cytomegalovirus infection. On the study more broadly: HLA-B-restricted CMV epitopes that are well studied were used alongside recently identified HLA-C-restricted ones.

CDR1 is SGHTA, CDR2 FQGNSA, per germline. V was pared by 5 bases and J by 11 bases, with 17 bases between. CDR3 length equals 13 residues. Whole-study findings and limits: HLA-C-restricted CMV clonotypes gave the most frequent clonotype in two of eight donors. Summed public TCR beta family frequency identified CMV carriers bearing the relevant HLA.

This clonotype occurred many times. Antigen specificity is unknown. One entry per CDR3 protein results from TCRdb running MiXCR on the reads. The sample carries approximately 83,000 distinct CDR3 sequences, approximately 24% recorded once. This clonotype was sampled from a human donor in good health (CMV status not recorded). Some clones in this sample may be carry-over from other donors' samples. The material sequenced was CD8+ T cells from cultured PBMCs, taken from culture after CMV antigen stimulation. The chain has TRBV7-2 and TRBJ2-3, with D tentatively TRBD2 (6 bases). CDR3 nucleotide sequence: TGTGCCAGCAGCCTGACTAGTAGTTCTCAGCAGTATTTT. This codes for CASSLTSSSQQYF. The complete variable domain, with remaining parts taken from reference TRBV7-2 and TRBJ2-3, reads GAGVSQSPSNKVTEKGKDVELRCDPISGHTALYWYRQSLGQGLEFLIYFQGNSAPDKSGLPSDRFSAERTGGSVSTLTIQRTQQEDSAVYLCASSLTSSSQQYFGPGTRLTVL.